The T cell receptor (beta chain) under discussion was sequenced for a study of blood T cell repertoires in COVID-19. For the study at large: Material from acute and convalescent COVID-19 was sourced from the United States, Italy and Spain. Nucleic acid was either cDNA or gDNA, and it came from T cells, B-cell-depleted T cells, or PBMCs.

V gave up 5 bases and J gave up 8 bases; unmatched junction bases: 7. CDR3 size: 13 residues. Germline values: CDR1 SNHLY, CDR2 FYNNEI. Authors' analysis steps: Estimates of nucleated cell counts were drawn from the amplification of reference gene primers. Libraries were prepared by immunoSEQ multiplex PCR; TCRdb keeps only in-frame clonotypes and omits some of them. V, J and clone size are those of that table, while D and trimming were read from the DNA. The sample records 250,000 to 300,000 clones, 80% to 90% being singletons. The sequenced material came from peripheral blood. The sequence came from a woman aged 25 to 39 with active or convalescent COVID-19. This chain joins TRBV2 and TRBJ1-2; TRBD1 agrees at 8 bases. CDR3 protein: CASSPGQGRGYTF. DNA of the CDR3: TGTGCCAGCAGTCCTGGACAGGGTCGGGGCTACACCTTC.